This passage covers 15 T cell receptor beta chains from one sample sequenced in a study of shared clonotypes between healthy human individuals. The repertoire was sequenced with immunoSEQ multiplex PCR; TCRdb's copy has only in-frame clones and lacks some. The sample comprises about 530,000 clones, 95% to 97% of which are singletons, and about 0.054% rests with the top ten. Material for sequencing was naive CD4+ T cells sorted from blood. Subset given: CD45RA+ positively selected. The source is a woman between 25 and 40 years old in good health.

This clone was recorded only once. This sequence joins TRBV30 and TRBJ2-7; D may be TRBD1 or TRBD2 (5 bases each). The germline V and J ends were trimmed by 3 bases and 0 bases, with 12 bases remaining between them. Germline CDR1 reads GTSNPN; CDR2 reads SVGIG (reference sequence). The CDR3 runs 14 residues. CDR3 loop: CAWRGPGSSYEQYF. The CDR3 DNA reads TGTGCCTGGAGGGGGCCAGGGAGCTCCTACGAGCAGTACTTC.

J is TRBJ1-2 and V is TRBV7-9; no definite D call. V was pared by 1 base and J by 5 bases, with 5 bases between. CDR1 SEHNR and CDR2 FQNEAQ come from the germline V gene (reference sequence). The CDR3 loop spans 12 amino acids. Written as DNA, the CDR3 is TGTGCCAGCAGCTTAGGACGGTATGGCTACACCTTC. Protein: CASSLGRYGYTF.

Notes on this clone: Other DNA sequences of this sample code for an identical CDR3. The V gene is TRBV2, the J gene TRBJ1-2, with D unresolved. This CDR3 is 13 amino acids long. V dropped 6 bases and J dropped 0 bases, with 8 bases sitting between them. Germline CDR1 is SNHLY and CDR2 is FYNNEI. DNA of the CDR3: TGTGCCAGCAGCGTAGAAGCTAACTATGGCTACACCTTC. Amino acids: CASSVEANYGYTF. Supplemented by reference TRBV2 and TRBJ1-2, the full variable domain reads EPEVTQTPSHQVTQMGQEVILRCVPISNHLYFYWYRQILGQKVEFLVSFYNNEISEKSEIFDDQFSVERPDGSNFTLKIRSTKLEDSAMYFCASSVEANYGYTFGSGTRLTVV.

Written as DNA, the CDR3 is TGTGCCAGCAGTGAGAATCGGGCCAATCAGCCCCAGCATTTT. It translates to CASSENRANQPQHF. The genes are TRBV6-1 and TRBJ1-5; D gene ambiguous. Trimming cost V 3 bases and J 3 bases, with 9 bases left between them. This CDR3 has 14 amino acids. The germline gives CDR1 MNHNS, CDR2 SASEGT.

The chain uses TRBV15 and TRBJ1-5; the D gene is possibly TRBD1 (5 bases). CDR1 is LNHNV and CDR2 is YYDKDF in the germline V gene (reference sequence). The CDR3 runs to 15 residues. V was trimmed by 3 bases and J by 12 bases, leaving 21 bases between them. Here the CDR3 reads CATSRTGTDVGGQHF. The CDR3 nucleotides are TGTGCCACCAGCAGGACCGGGACCGACGTTGGGGGCCAGCATTTT.

The J gene is TRBJ2-7, the V gene TRBV7-2; TRBD2 aligns across 9 bases. CDR3 length equals 14 residues. V lost 4 bases, J lost 7 bases, and 8 bases stayed unmatched. Germline V gene sequence: CDR1 SGHTA, CDR2 FQGNSA. The CDR3 sequence: CASSWPSGKVEQYF. CDR3 nucleotides: TGTGCCAGCAGCTGGCCTAGCGGGAAAGTTGAGCAGTACTTC.

V and J are TRBV28 and TRBJ2-7; TRBD2 aligns across 9 bases. This CDR3 region has 14 residues. The germline V gene encodes CDR1 MDHEN and CDR2 SYDVKM. V was pared by 6 bases and J by 1 base, with 4 bases of the junction left unmatched. CDR3 nucleotides: TGTGCCAGCAGACCTAGCGGGAAGTCCTACGAGCAGTACTTC. This translates into CASRPSGKSYEQYF.

The V gene is TRBV7-8, the J gene TRBJ1-2, with D maybe TRBD1 (6 bases). CDR1 and CDR2 from the germline V gene are SGHVS and FQNEAQ. Deletions cut 5 bases from V and 2 bases from J, with 27 bases between. CDR3 size: 19 residues. The CDR3 nucleotides read TGTGCCAGCAGCCCACGCGGACAGCCCAAGACTTCGATAAACTATGGCTACACCTTC. Translated: CASSPRGQPKTSINYGYTF.

V gene TRBV6-5 combines with J gene TRBJ1-4, with a weak D call TRBD1 (6 bases). Germline CDR1 and CDR2: MNHEY and SVGAGI. Trimming pared 5 bases from V and 4 bases from J, leaving 14 bases between. The CDR3 extends over 15 amino acids. This CDR3 reads CASSPRPDSNEKLFF. The CDR3 DNA is TGTGCCAGCAGTCCCCGACCGGACAGTAATGAAAAACTGTTTTTT.

The gene calls are TRBV6-5 and TRBJ1-5, with D tentatively TRBD1 (5 bases). The germline V gene has CDR1 MNHEY and CDR2 SVGAGI. Trimming shortened V by 2 bases and J by 2 bases, and 10 bases separated the two germline ends. CDR3 length equals 15 residues. The CDR3 DNA sequence: TGTGCCAGCAGTTACCCCCAGGGCGGCAATCAGCCCCAGCATTTT. This translates into CASSYPQGGNQPQHF.

The rearrangement joins TRBV5-4 to TRBJ2-7; 10 bases map to TRBD2. Germline lookup yields CDR1 SGHNT and CDR2 YYREEE (reference sequence). The CDR3 totals 15 residues. J gave up 0 bases and V 4 bases, and 4 bases lay outside the gene matches. The CDR3 here is CASSPSSGSSYEQYF. The CDR3 bases are TGTGCCAGCAGCCCGTCTAGCGGGAGCTCCTACGAGCAGTACTTC.

This clone was detected only a few times. This sequence joins TRBV2 and TRBJ1-4; TRBD1 is a possible D gene (5 bases). The V end lost 4 bases, the J end lost 12 bases, and 6 bases lay between the germline ends. Germline V gene data show CDR1 as SNHLY and CDR2 as FYNNEI. The CDR3 has 10 residues. The CDR3 is CASSGGELFF. The DNA for the CDR3 is TGTGCCAGCAGTGGGGGGGAACTGTTTTTT. Complete variable domain (other parts from reference TRBV2 and TRBJ1-4): EPEVTQTPSHQVTQMGQEVILRCVPISNHLYFYWYRQILGQKVEFLVSFYNNEISEKSEIFDDQFSVERPDGSNFTLKIRSTKLEDSAMYFCASSGGELFFGSGTQLSVL.

The chain is built from TRBV6-6 and TRBJ2-7; D is unresolved. Germline CDR1 reads MNHNY; CDR2 reads SVGAGI (reference sequence). V was trimmed by 6 bases and J by 4 bases, leaving 16 bases between them. The CDR3 is 14 amino acids. CDR3 coding DNA: TGTGCCAGCAGCCCCCTCCGGAACATTTACGAGCAGTACTTC. Translated: CASSPLRNIYEQYF.

The genes are TRBV25-1 and TRBJ2-3; TRBD1 matches at 9 bases. CDR3 length equals 17 residues. The V gene's germline CDR1 is MGHDK and CDR2 SYGVNS. V dropped 0 bases and J dropped 6; count of bases not matched to a gene: 10. Here the CDR3 reads CASSEYMGQGWVDTQYF. In DNA form, the CDR3 reads TGTGCCAGCAGTGAATATATGGGACAGGGATGGGTGGATACGCAGTATTTT.

The chain carries TRBV11-2 and TRBJ2-7; D is tentatively TRBD1 or TRBD2 (5 bases each). The CDR3 consists of 16 residues. Germline V lookup: CDR1 SGHAT, CDR2 FQNNGV. Trimming removed 0 bases from V and 4 bases from J, with 16 bases in between. CDR3 sequence reads: CASSLERDGRFYEQYF. CDR3 coding DNA: TGTGCCAGCAGCTTAGAACGGGACGGGCGGTTTTACGAGCAGTACTTC.